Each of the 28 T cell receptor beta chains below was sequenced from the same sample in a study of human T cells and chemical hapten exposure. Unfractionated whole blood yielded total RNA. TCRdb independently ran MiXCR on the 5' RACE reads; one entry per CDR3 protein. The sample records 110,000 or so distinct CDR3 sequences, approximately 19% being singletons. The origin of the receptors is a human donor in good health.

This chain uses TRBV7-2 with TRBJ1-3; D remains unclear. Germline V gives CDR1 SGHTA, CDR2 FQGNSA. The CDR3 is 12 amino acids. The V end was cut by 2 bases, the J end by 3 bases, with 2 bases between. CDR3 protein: CASSLYGNTIYF. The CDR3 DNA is TGTGCCAGCAGCTTATATGGAAACACCATATATTTT.

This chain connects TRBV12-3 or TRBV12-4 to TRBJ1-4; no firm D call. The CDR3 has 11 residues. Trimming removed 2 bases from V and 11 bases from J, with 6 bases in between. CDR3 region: CASSLLGKLFF. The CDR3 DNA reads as TGTGCCAGCAGTTTATTAGGGAAACTGTTTTTT.

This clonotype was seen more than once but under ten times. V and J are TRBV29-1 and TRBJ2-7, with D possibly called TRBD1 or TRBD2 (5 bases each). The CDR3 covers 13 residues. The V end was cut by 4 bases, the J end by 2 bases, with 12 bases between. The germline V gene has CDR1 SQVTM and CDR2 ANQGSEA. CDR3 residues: CSVVVRGPYEQYF. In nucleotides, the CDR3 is TGCAGCGTTGTAGTACGGGGCCCCTACGAGCAGTACTTC.

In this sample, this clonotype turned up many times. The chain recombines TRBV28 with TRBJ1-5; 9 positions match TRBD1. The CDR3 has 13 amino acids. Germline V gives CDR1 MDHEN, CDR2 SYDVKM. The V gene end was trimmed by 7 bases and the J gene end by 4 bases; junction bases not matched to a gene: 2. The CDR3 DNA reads TGTGCCAGCACTGGGACAGGGAATCAGCCCCAGCATTTT. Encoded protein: CASTGTGNQPQHF.

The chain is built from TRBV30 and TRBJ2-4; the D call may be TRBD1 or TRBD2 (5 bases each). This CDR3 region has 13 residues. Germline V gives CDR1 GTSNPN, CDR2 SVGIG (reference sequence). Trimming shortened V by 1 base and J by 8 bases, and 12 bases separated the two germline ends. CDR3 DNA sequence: TGTGCCTGGAGTGGAGGGGAGTACGACATTCAGTACTTC. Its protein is CAWSGGEYDIQYF.

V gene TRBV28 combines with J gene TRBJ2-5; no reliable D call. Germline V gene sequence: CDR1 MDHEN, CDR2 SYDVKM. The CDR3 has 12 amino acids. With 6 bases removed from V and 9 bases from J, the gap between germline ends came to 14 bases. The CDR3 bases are TGTGCCAGCAGGGGCTACCCTCGGCCCCAGTACTTC. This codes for CASRGYPRPQYF.

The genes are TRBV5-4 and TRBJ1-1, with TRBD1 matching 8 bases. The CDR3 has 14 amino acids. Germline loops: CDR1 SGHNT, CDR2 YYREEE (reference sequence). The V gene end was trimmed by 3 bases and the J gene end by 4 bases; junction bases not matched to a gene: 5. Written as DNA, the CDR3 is TGTGCCAGCAGCTCGGACAGGGTGGGCACTGAAGCTTTCTTT. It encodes CASSSDRVGTEAFF.

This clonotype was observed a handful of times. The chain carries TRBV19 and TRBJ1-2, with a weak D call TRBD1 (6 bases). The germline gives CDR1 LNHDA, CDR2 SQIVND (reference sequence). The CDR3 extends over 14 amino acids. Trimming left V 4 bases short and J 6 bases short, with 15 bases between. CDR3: CASSTPPRTDGYTF. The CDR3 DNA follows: TGTGCCAGTAGTACTCCCCCGAGGACAGATGGCTACACCTTC. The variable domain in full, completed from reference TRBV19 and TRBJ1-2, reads DGGITQSPKYLFRKEGQNVTLSCEQNLNHDAMYWYRQDPGQGLRLIYYSQIVNDFQKGDIAEGYSVSREKKESFPLTVTSAQKNPTAFYLCASSTPPRTDGYTFGSGTRLTVV.

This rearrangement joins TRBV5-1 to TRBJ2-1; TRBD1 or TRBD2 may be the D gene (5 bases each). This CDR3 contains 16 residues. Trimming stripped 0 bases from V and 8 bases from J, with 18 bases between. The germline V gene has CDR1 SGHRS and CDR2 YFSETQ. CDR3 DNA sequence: TGCGCCAGCAGCTTGGACTTTCGGCTTTTGGGGGATGAGCAGTTCTTC. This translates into CASSLDFRLLGDEQFF. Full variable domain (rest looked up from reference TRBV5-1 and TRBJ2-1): KAGVTQTPRYLIKTRGQQVTLSCSPISGHRSVSWYQQTPGQGLQFLFEYFSETQRNKGNFPGRFSGRQFSNSRSEMNVSTLELGDSALYLCASSLDFRLLGDEQFFGPGTRLTVL.

CDR3 loop: CASSQVGKGTYEQYF. The CDR3 nucleotides are TGCGCCAGCAGCCAAGTCGGGAAAGGAACCTACGAGCAGTACTTC. The chain links TRBV4-1 to TRBJ2-7; TRBD2 is a possible D gene (5 bases). From germline, CDR1 is MGHRA and CDR2 YSYEKL. V lost 1 base to trimming and J lost 2 bases, with 12 bases between them. CDR3 size: 15 residues.

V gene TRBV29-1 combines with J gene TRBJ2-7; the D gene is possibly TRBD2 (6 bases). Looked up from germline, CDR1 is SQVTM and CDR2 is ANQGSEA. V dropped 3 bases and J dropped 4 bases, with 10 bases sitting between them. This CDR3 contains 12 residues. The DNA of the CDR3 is TGCAGCGTTGATGACGGGGGATACGAGCAGTACTTC. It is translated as CSVDDGGYEQYF.

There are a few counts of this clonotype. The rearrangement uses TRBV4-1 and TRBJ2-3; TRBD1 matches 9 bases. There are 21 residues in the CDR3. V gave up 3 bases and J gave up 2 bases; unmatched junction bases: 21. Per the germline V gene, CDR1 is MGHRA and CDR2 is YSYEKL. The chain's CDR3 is CASSHPTGGDTSIGLTDTQYF. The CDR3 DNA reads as TGCGCCAGCAGCCATCCCACAGGGGGCGATACTTCGATAGGACTCACAGATACGCAGTATTTT.

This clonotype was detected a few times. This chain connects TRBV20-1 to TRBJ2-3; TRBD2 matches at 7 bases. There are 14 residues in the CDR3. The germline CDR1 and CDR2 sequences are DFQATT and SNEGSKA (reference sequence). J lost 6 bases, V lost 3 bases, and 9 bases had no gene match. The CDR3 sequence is CSASGGGFRDTQYF. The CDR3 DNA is TGCAGTGCTAGTGGGGGAGGGTTCAGGGATACGCAGTATTTT.

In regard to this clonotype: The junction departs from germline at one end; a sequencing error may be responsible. CDR3 sequence (DNA): TGCAGCGTTGAACGAGGAAGGCAGAACACTGTAGCTTTCTTT. Translation gives CSVERGRQNTVAFF. V is TRBV29-1 and J is TRBJ1-1; D call uncertain. The CDR3 has 14 residues. Per the germline V gene, CDR1 is SQVTM and CDR2 is ANQGSEA.

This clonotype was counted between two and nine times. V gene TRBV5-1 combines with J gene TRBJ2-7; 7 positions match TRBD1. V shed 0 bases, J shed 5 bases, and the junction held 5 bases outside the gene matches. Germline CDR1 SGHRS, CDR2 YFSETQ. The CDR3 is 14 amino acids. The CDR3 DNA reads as TGCGCCAGCAGCTTGGCGGGACAGCCCCACGAGCAGTACTTC. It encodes CASSLAGQPHEQYF.

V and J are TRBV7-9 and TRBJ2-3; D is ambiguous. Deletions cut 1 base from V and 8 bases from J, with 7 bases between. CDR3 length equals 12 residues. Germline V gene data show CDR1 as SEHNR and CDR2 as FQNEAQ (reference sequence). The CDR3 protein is CASSLEAATQYF. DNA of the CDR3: TGTGCCAGCAGCTTAGAAGCTGCTACGCAGTATTTT. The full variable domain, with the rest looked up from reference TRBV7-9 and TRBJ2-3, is DTGVSQNPRHKITKRGQNVTFRCDPISEHNRLYWYRQTLGQGPEFLTYFQNEAQLEKSRLLSDRFSAERPKGSFSTLEIQRTEQGDSAMYLCASSLEAATQYFGPGTRLTVL.

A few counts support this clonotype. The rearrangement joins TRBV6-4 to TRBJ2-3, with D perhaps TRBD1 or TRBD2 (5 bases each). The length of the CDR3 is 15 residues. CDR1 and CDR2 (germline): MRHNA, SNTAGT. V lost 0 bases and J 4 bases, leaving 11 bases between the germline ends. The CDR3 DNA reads TGTGCCAGCAGTGACTCGAAAGGGGACGCAGATACGCAGTATTTT. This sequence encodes CASSDSKGDADTQYF.

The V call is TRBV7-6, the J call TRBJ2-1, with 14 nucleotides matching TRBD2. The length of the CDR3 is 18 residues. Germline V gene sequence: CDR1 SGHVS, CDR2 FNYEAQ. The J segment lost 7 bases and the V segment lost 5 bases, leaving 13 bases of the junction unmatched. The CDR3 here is CASSPLPGLAGARNEQFF. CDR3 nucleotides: TGTGCCAGCAGCCCGTTACCGGGACTAGCGGGAGCTAGAAATGAGCAGTTCTTC.

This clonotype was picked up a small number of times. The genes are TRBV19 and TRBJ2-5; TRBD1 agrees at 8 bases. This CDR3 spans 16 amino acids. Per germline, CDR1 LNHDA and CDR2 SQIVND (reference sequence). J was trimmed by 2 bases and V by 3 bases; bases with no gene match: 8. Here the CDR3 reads CASSIGTRTGQETQYF. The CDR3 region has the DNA TGTGCCAGTAGTATCGGGACCCGGACAGGGCAAGAGACCCAGTACTTC.

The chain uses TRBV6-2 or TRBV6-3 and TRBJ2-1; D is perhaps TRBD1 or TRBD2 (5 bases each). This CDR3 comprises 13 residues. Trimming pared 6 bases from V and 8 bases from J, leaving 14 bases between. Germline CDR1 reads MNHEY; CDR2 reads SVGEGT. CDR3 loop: CASRLELGHEQFF. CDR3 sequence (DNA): TGTGCCAGCAGACTAGAGCTGGGGCATGAGCAGTTCTTC.

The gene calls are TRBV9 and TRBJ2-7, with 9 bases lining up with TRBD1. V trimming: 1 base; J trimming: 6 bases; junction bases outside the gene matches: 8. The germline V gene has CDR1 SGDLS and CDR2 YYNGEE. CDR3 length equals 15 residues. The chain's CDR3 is CASSVRPGQGVEQYF. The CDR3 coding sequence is TGTGCCAGCAGCGTACGACCGGGACAGGGCGTCGAGCAGTACTTC.

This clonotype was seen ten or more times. The CDR3 bases are TGTGCCAGCAGTTTAACGGAGGGGGAGCAGTACTTC. As protein: CASSLTEGEQYF. The gene calls are TRBV27 and TRBJ2-7, with a tentative D call TRBD2 (6 bases). The V and J ends lost 2 bases and 7 bases respectively, with 9 bases between them. Germline V lookup: CDR1 MNHEY, CDR2 SMNVEV (reference sequence). The CDR3 spans 12 residues.

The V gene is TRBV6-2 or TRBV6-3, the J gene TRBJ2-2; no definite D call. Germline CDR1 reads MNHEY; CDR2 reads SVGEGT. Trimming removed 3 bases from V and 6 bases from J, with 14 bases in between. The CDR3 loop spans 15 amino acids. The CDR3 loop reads CASSYSVDGPGELFF. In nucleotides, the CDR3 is TGTGCCAGCAGTTATTCCGTCGATGGGCCCGGGGAGCTGTTTTTT.

CDR3 protein: CASSLDSGTPQPQHF. The DNA for the CDR3 is TGTGCCAGCAGCTTGGACTCCGGGACCCCCCAGCCCCAGCATTTT. V usage is TRBV7-2 and J usage is TRBJ1-5; D might be TRBD1 (5 bases). The CDR3 has 15 amino acids. Germline CDR1 SGHTA, CDR2 FQGNSA. The ends were cut back, 3 bases at V and 7 bases at J, with 16 bases in the middle.

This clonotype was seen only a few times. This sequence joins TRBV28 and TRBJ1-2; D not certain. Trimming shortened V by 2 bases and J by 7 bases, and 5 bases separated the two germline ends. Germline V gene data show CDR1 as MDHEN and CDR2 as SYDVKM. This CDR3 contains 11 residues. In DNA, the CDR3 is TGTGCCAGCAGTTTAGGCGGTGGCTACACCTTC. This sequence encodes CASSLGGGYTF.

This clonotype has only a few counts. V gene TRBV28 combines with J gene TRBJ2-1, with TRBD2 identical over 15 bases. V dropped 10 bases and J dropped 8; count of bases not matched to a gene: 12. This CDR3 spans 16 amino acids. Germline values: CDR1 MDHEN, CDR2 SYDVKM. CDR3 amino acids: CATMGLAGGTPDEQFF. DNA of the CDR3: TGTGCCACCATGGGACTAGCGGGGGGTACTCCGGATGAGCAGTTCTTC.

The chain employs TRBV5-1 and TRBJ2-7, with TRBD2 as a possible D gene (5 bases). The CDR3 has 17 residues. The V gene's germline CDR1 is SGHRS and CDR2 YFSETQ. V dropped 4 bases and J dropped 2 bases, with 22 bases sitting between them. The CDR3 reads CASSPTPTRVRAYEQYF. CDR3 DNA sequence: TGCGCCAGCAGCCCTACCCCCACGAGGGTCCGGGCCTACGAGCAGTACTTC.

The CDR3 loop reads CASSNGTGALSQYF. The CDR3 DNA is TGCGCCAGCAGCAACGGGACGGGCGCTTTAAGTCAGTACTTC. The V call is TRBV5-1, the J call TRBJ2-4; D tentatively reads TRBD1 or TRBD2 (5 bases each). The CDR3 totals 14 residues. Trimming stripped 4 bases from V and 12 bases from J, with 20 bases between. The germline gives CDR1 SGHRS, CDR2 YFSETQ.